This T cell receptor (beta chain) was sequenced for a study of blood T cell repertoires in COVID-19. Using immunoSEQ multiplex PCR, the repertoire was profiled, and TCRdb retains in-frame clones only, with some absent. The table includes approximately 180,000 clones, approximately 92% detected once. Germline V gene sequence: CDR1 LNHNV, CDR2 YYDKDF (reference sequence). The CDR3 is made up of 14 amino acids. V was cut by 1 base and J by 7 bases, with 13 bases left in between. The sequenced sample was PBMCs or T cells enriched from blood (not recorded which). J is TRBJ1-2 and V is TRBV15, with a tentative D call TRBD1 (6 bases). This clonotype originated in a woman aged 40-49 years with acute COVID-19. The CDR3 DNA follows: TGTGCCACCAGCAGAGGTCGGACAGCCCTTGGCTACACCTTC. It specifies CATSRGRTALGYTF.